This T cell receptor (beta chain) emerged from a study of PD-L1 blockade in urothelial cancer. Study-level background: Study patients had been treated with 0 to 3 previous chemotherapy regimens. Each blood sample yielded a median of approximately 140,000 T cells.

Synthetically made TCR analog templates were put into each PCR as spikes. Some clones are missing from TCRdb's copy, which holds only in-frame ones; the method was immunoSEQ multiplex PCR. The repertoire includes about 51,000 clones, approximately 84% of them detected once, and roughly 17% sits in the top ten. The source material was PBMCs, sampled around atezolizumab (anti-PD-L1) treatment. The sequence was obtained from a man aged 60 to 69 with urothelial cancer.

The CDR3 bases are TGTGCCAGTAGTAAAACAAGGACAGGGGTAAACACCGGGGAGCTGTTTTTT. Amino acid sequence: CASSKTRTGVNTGELFF. The chain combines TRBV19 with TRBJ2-2; the match to TRBD1 covers 9 bases. The germline V gene encodes CDR1 LNHDA and CDR2 SQIVND (reference sequence). The CDR3 is 17 residues long. The J segment lost 2 bases and the V segment lost 4 bases, leaving 8 bases of the junction unmatched. Supplemented by reference TRBV19 and TRBJ2-2, the full variable domain reads DGGITQSPKYLFRKEGQNVTLSCEQNLNHDAMYWYRQDPGQGLRLIYYSQIVNDFQKGDIAEGYSVSREKKESFPLTVTSAQKNPTAFYLCASSKTRTGVNTGELFFGEGSRLTVL.